This T cell receptor (beta chain) was obtained from a study of blood T cell repertoires in COVID-19. Clones were read by immunoSEQ multiplex PCR, and TCRdb kept only the in-frame ones, dropping some. The sample shows 350,000 to 400,000 clones, 80% to 95% of them seen only once. This receptor was identified in a woman aged 40 to 50 who had been exposed to COVID-19. Input material: PBMCs or T cells enriched from blood (not recorded which).

This chain's CDR3 is CASSFGLGTEAFF. The CDR3 coding sequence is TGTGCCAGCAGTTTCGGACTCGGAACTGAAGCTTTCTTT. The genes are TRBV27 and TRBJ1-1; the D is unclear. Per the germline V gene, CDR1 is MNHEY and CDR2 is SMNVEV (reference sequence). This CDR3 is built from 13 residues. V dropped 3 bases and J dropped 5 bases, with 10 bases sitting between them.